This passage covers 16 T cell receptor beta chains from one sample sequenced in a study of T-cell memory formation after mild COVID-19. TCRdb re-called the 5' RACE reads with MiXCR, one entry per CDR3 protein. The sample includes around 100,000 distinct CDR3 sequences, around 10% of them seen just once. Sequencing was carried out using PBMCs or a T cell subset sorted from them (not recorded which). The receptor set was obtained from a young man who had mild COVID-19 (a few samples of this study predate the infection). Cell type and time point are not known.

The V call is TRBV12-3 or TRBV12-4, the J call TRBJ1-1; TRBD1 matches 7 bases. Trimming removed 3 bases from V and 7 bases from J; junction bases left unmatched: 5. The CDR3 consists of 13 residues. The CDR3 sequence is CASSLGQLDEAFF. The CDR3 nucleotides are TGTGCCAGCAGTTTGGGACAGCTAGATGAAGCTTTCTTT.

There are a few counts of this clonotype. The V call is TRBV6-5, the J call TRBJ1-5; no definite D call. The ends were cut back, 0 bases at V and 0 bases at J, with 6 bases in the middle. The germline CDR1 and CDR2 sequences are MNHEY and SVGAGI. This CDR3 is built from 15 residues. This chain's CDR3 is CASSYSIHSNQPQHF. The DNA of the CDR3 is TGTGCCAGCAGTTACTCCATACATAGCAATCAGCCCCAGCATTTT.

This chain joins TRBV5-1 and TRBJ1-6; TRBD1 is a possible D gene (5 bases). This CDR3 comprises 14 residues. V was shortened by 4 bases and J by 7 bases, with 12 bases between the two germline ends. Germline values: CDR1 SGHRS, CDR2 YFSETQ. CDR3 sequence (DNA): TGCGCCAGCAGCCTGGGACTTGGGAATTCACCCCTCCACTTT. Its translation is CASSLGLGNSPLHF.

This chain connects TRBV27 to TRBJ2-3; tentatively, D is TRBD2 (5 bases). V lost 2 bases and J lost 3, with 18 bases in between. Germline V lookup: CDR1 MNHEY, CDR2 SMNVEV (reference sequence). The CDR3 consists of 17 residues. Here the CDR3 DNA reads TGTGCCAGCAGTTTAAGTTCGAGGGTTTCGACAACAGATACGCAGTATTTT. Translating it yields CASSLSSRVSTTDTQYF.

The V gene is TRBV10-3, the J gene TRBJ2-3; no reliable D call. The CDR3 is 9 residues long. Germline assignment: CDR1 ENHRY and CDR2 SYGVKD. V dropped 7 bases and J dropped 9 bases, with 5 bases sitting between them. The CDR3 loop reads CAIKATQYF. CDR3 nucleotides: TGTGCCATCAAGGCGACGCAGTATTTT.

The rearrangement joins TRBV29-1 to TRBJ1-3; D is undetermined. The V end lost 7 bases, the J end lost 4 bases, and 14 bases lay between the germline ends. The germline gives CDR1 SQVTM, CDR2 ANQGSEA. This CDR3 spans 13 amino acids. CDR3: CSGSEGSGNTIYF. The CDR3 bases are TGCAGCGGATCTGAAGGGTCCGGAAACACCATATATTTT.

This clonotype was detected only a few times. The V gene is TRBV4-1, the J gene TRBJ2-7; no firm D call. Trimming took 0 bases from V and 4 from J, leaving 13 bases between them. Per germline, CDR1 MGHRA and CDR2 YSYEKL. This CDR3 comprises 15 residues. The CDR3 region is CASSQEPLMWYEQYF. For the CDR3, the DNA is TGCGCCAGCAGCCAAGAGCCCTTAATGTGGTACGAGCAGTACTTC.

This clonotype showed up just a few times. The chain joins TRBV10-3 to TRBJ1-2, with D uncertain. V dropped 0 bases and J dropped 0 bases, with 5 bases sitting between them. The CDR3 length is 14 residues. The germline CDR1 and CDR2 sequences are ENHRY and SYGVKD. This CDR3 is CAISESTANYGYTF. CDR3 DNA: TGTGCCATCAGTGAGTCGACGGCTAACTATGGCTACACCTTC.

The genes are TRBV30 and TRBJ1-5; D is undetermined. The ends were cut back, 5 bases at V and 7 bases at J, with 9 bases in the middle. The CDR3 loop spans 11 amino acids. CDR1 is GTSNPN and CDR2 is SVGIG in the germline V gene (reference sequence). CDR3 bases: TGTGCCTGGGGGGTTGGACAGCCCCAGCATTTT. This sequence encodes CAWGVGQPQHF.

With respect to this clonotype: The junction shows a germline mismatch at one end, possibly a read error. The chain couples TRBV9 to TRBJ1-6, with 8 bases aligning to TRBD1. CDR3 length equals 15 residues. Germline-derived CDR1 and CDR2 are SGDLS and YYNGEE. CDR3 DNA: TGTGCCAGCAGCGTTGGACAGGGCGGTAATCCACCCCTCCACTTT. Its protein product is CASSVGQGGNPPLHF. The whole variable domain, remainder taken from reference TRBV9 and TRBJ1-6, is DSGVTQTPKHLITATGQRVTLRCSPRSGDLSVYWYQQSLDQGLQFLIQYYNGEERAKGNILERFSAQQFPDLHSELNLSSLELGDSALYFCASSVGQGGNPPLHFGNGTRLTVT.

This clonotype showed up just once. CDR3 amino acids: CASSILEGAASPLHF. The CDR3, as DNA: TGTGCCAGCAGTATCCTTGAAGGGGCGGCCTCACCCCTCCACTTT. This chain connects TRBV6-5 to TRBJ1-6; tentative D call: TRBD1 (5 bases). The V gene's germline CDR1 is MNHEY and CDR2 SVGAGI. Between the trimmed V and J ends, which lost 5 bases and 10 bases, there was a span of 18 bases. The CDR3 loop spans 15 amino acids.

This clonotype was observed a few times. J is TRBJ1-5 and V is TRBV4-1; D perhaps matches TRBD1 (6 bases). The CDR3 has 15 amino acids. V gave up 0 bases and J gave up 6 bases, with 12 bases separating them. Germline CDR1 MGHRA, CDR2 YSYEKL. The CDR3 DNA follows: TGCGCCAGCAGCCAAGAGGGGGCACAGGTTCAGCCCCAGCATTTT. Encoded protein: CASSQEGAQVQPQHF.

This chain links TRBV5-1 with TRBJ2-1; D perhaps matches TRBD2 (5 bases). This CDR3 comprises 14 residues. V gave up 1 base and J gave up 4 bases, with 9 bases separating them. Germline CDR1 SGHRS, CDR2 YFSETQ. CDR3 residues: CASSLLALYNEQFF. In nucleotides, the CDR3 is TGCGCCAGCAGCTTGCTAGCCCTATACAATGAGCAGTTCTTC.

V gene TRBV27 combines with J gene TRBJ2-2, with D hard to call. The ends were cut back, 5 bases at V and 5 bases at J, with 9 bases in the middle. The germline gives CDR1 MNHEY, CDR2 SMNVEV (reference sequence). The CDR3 is made up of 13 amino acids. CDR3 residues: CASSSLGTGELFF. The CDR3 DNA reads TGTGCCAGCAGTAGCTTGGGGACCGGGGAGCTGTTTTTT.

This clonotype was detected ten times or more. The chain links TRBV9 to TRBJ2-7; D not certain. This CDR3 has 12 amino acids. Germline loops: CDR1 SGDLS, CDR2 YYNGEE. V lost 1 base and J 5 bases, leaving 7 bases between the germline ends. The CDR3 sequence is CASSVSENEQYF. Written as DNA, the CDR3 is TGTGCCAGCAGCGTATCGGAGAACGAGCAGTACTTC.

This clonotype was seen only a few times. In DNA form, the CDR3 reads TGTGCCAGCAGTTACGAGAACGGTGGGGCTAACTATGGCTACACCTTC. This codes for CASSYENGGANYGYTF. V and J are TRBV6-5 and TRBJ1-2, with D uncertain. Germline lookup yields CDR1 MNHEY and CDR2 SVGAGI. The V end lost 2 bases, the J end lost 0 bases, and 13 bases lay between the germline ends. The CDR3 extends over 16 amino acids.